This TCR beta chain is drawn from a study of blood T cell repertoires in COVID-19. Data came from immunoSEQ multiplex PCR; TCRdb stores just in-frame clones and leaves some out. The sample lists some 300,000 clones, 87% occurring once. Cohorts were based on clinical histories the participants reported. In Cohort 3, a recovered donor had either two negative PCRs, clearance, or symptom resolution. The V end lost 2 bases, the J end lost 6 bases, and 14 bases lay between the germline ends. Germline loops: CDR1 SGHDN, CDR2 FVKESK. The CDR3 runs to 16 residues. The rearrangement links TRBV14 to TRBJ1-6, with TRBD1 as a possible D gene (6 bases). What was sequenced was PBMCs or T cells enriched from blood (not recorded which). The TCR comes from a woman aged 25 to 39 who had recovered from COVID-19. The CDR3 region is CASSQTTGFSNSPLHF. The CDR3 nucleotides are TGTGCCAGCAGCCAAACCACAGGGTTTTCTAATTCACCCCTCCACTTT.